The next 11 T cell receptor beta chains were all read from a single sample in a study of cytomegalovirus exposure and HLA in healthy donors. Assay: immunoSEQ multiplex PCR; the TCRdb copy retains only in-frame clones and omits some. The repertoire includes approximately 280,000 clones, 70% to 90% of them detected once, and 1% sits in the top ten. Sequencing was performed on PBMCs. These TCRs come from a woman aged 18-29 years in good health and CMV-seronegative.

For this clone: At one end the junction does not follow the germline gene, possibly because of a read error. The gene calls are TRBV28 and TRBJ1-2, with D hard to call. The germline CDR1 and CDR2 sequences are MDHEN and SYDVKM. This CDR3 region has 16 residues. In DNA form, the CDR3 reads TGTGCCAGCAGTTTAATCCAGCTAGCATCTAATTATGGCTACACCTTC. It encodes CASSLIQLASNYGYTF.

This clone has more than one count but fewer than ten. J is TRBJ1-1 and V is TRBV30; possibly TRBD1 for D (5 bases). Germline loops: CDR1 GTSNPN, CDR2 SVGIG (reference sequence). The CDR3 runs 12 residues. V was shortened by 0 bases and J by 6 bases, with 8 bases between the two germline ends. The CDR3 loop is CAWSVQVPEAFF. The CDR3 DNA follows: TGTGCCTGGAGTGTACAGGTCCCTGAAGCTTTCTTT.

The chain carries TRBV29-1 and TRBJ2-1, with D perhaps matching TRBD2 (6 bases). The CDR3 totals 12 residues. CDR1 is SQVTM and CDR2 is ANQGSEA in the germline V gene. CDR3 residues: CTREYPYNEQFF. The CDR3 region has the DNA TGCACCCGGGAGTATCCCTACAATGAGCAGTTCTTC.

The chain is built from TRBV7-7 and TRBJ2-1; 12 positions agree with TRBD2. The CDR3 has 15 amino acids. Germline V gene lookup returns CDR1 SSHAT and CDR2 FNYEAQ (reference sequence). With 5 bases clipped from V and 8 bases from J, the junction kept 7 bases outside the gene matches. CDR3 in amino acids: CASSPGLAGFHEQFF. The CDR3 coding sequence is TGTGCCAGCAGCCCCGGACTAGCGGGATTCCATGAGCAGTTCTTC.

This chain joins TRBV14 and TRBJ1-1, with D maybe TRBD1 (6 bases). Germline V gene sequence: CDR1 SGHDN, CDR2 FVKESK. The CDR3 sequence is 13 residues long. V shed 2 bases and J shed 11 bases, with 15 bases lying between them. CDR3 bases: TGTGCCAGCAGCCAACTGGGGGGGCATTGGGCTTTCTTT. Residues: CASSQLGGHWAFF.

V usage is TRBV28 and J usage is TRBJ2-7, with TRBD2 as a possible D gene (7 bases). V was trimmed by 4 bases and J by 5 bases, leaving 12 bases between them. The germline V gene encodes CDR1 MDHEN and CDR2 SYDVKM. The CDR3 runs to 13 residues. CDR3 protein: CASSWGAGDEQYF. The DNA of the CDR3 is TGTGCCAGCAGTTGGGGGGCGGGGGACGAGCAGTACTTC.

This clone was seen only a few times. The chain couples TRBV2 to TRBJ1-2; 10 nucleotides line up with TRBD1. The CDR3 length is 15 residues. The ends lost 4 bases at V and 5 bases at J; junction bases unmatched: 7. Germline V gene data show CDR1 as SNHLY and CDR2 as FYNNEI. In nucleotides, the CDR3 is TGTGCCAGCAGTGGACAGGGGGCGCGGGCTTATGGCTACACCTTC. It is translated as CASSGQGARAYGYTF.

This clone was picked up one time. The gene calls are TRBV7-9 and TRBJ1-5; maybe TRBD1 (5 bases). The V gene's germline CDR1 is SEHNR and CDR2 FQNEAQ (reference sequence). The CDR3 has 13 residues. The V end lost 5 bases, the J end lost 7 bases, and 12 bases lay between the germline ends. CDR3 residues: CASSPVGGQPQHF. The CDR3 DNA reads as TGTGCCAGCAGCCCAGTCGGGGGACAGCCCCAGCATTTT. Drawing the rest from reference TRBV7-9 and TRBJ1-5, the complete variable domain is DTGVSQNPRHKITKRGQNVTFRCDPISEHNRLYWYRQTLGQGPEFLTYFQNEAQLEKSRLLSDRFSAERPKGSFSTLEIQRTEQGDSAMYLCASSPVGGQPQHFGDGTRLSIL.

V usage is TRBV4-1 and J usage is TRBJ2-6; D may be TRBD2 (6 bases). Trimming pared 3 bases from V and 5 bases from J, leaving 20 bases between. The CDR3 is 18 residues long. Germline V gives CDR1 MGHRA, CDR2 YSYEKL. The CDR3, as DNA: TGCGCCAGCAGCCAGCAGGCGGGTGCGGGGAGCTGGGCCAACGTCCTGACTTTC. Translating gives CASSQQAGAGSWANVLTF.

The chain uses TRBV5-1 and TRBJ1-1; D remains ambiguous. The ends were cut back, 0 bases at V and 8 bases at J, with 8 bases in the middle. The CDR3 length is 12 residues. The germline V gene has CDR1 SGHRS and CDR2 YFSETQ. DNA for the CDR3: TGCGCCAGCAGCTTGGGATACAGCGAAGCTTTCTTT. Its translation: CASSLGYSEAFF.

This chain uses TRBV23-1 with TRBJ2-7, with 7 positions matching TRBD1. TRBV23-1 is flagged as an ORF with uncertain function. CDR3 size: 12 residues. Trimming removed 11 bases from V and 3 bases from J; junction bases left unmatched: 7. CDR3 nucleotides: TGCGCCGACGGGACAGAGGACTACGAGCAGTACTTC. Residues: CADGTEDYEQYF.